A selection of T cell receptor beta chains follows, all from one sample in a study of blood T cell repertoires in COVID-19. Only in-frame clones appear in the TCRdb table, and some are missing; sequencing was by immunoSEQ multiplex PCR. The sample carries about 240,000 clones, about 82% recorded once. Source material: peripheral blood. Receptors were obtained from a man older than 75 with acute or convalescent COVID-19. The CDR3 runs from the conserved cysteine through the conserved F or W. Fields, in order: CDR3 DNA, CDR3 protein, J gene, D gene, clone size, V gene. The D gene is left open where the match is weak. Only some rows state a clone size, as once, few, many or a class for expanded clones.

TGTGCCAGCAGGATGACTAGCGGGGGGGGAGAGACCCAGTACTTC	CASRMTSGGGETQYF	TRBJ2-5	TRBD2	NA	TRBV5-4
TGTGCCAGCACCGCCACCCGGGACAGGGGTTCCGAGCAGTACTTC	CASTATRDRGSEQYF	TRBJ2-7	TRBD1	NA	TRBV28
TGTGCCAGCAGTACTCCCCCCCTAACCGCTACTTCCTACGAGCAGTACTTC	CASSTPPLTATSYEQYF	TRBJ2-7	NA	NA	TRBV28
TGTGCCAGCAGCGTCGGAGTGGGGACAGGGTATGAAAAACTGTTTTTT	CASSVGVGTGYEKLFF	TRBJ1-4	TRBD1	NA	TRBV9
TGTGCCAGCTCTCCTGACACAGGTGGTAGCAATCAGCCCCAGCATTTT	CASSPDTGGSNQPQHF	TRBJ1-5	NA	few	TRBV18
TGTGCCAGCAGCCCCCCGGACAGGGGGGCCTCCTATAATTCACCCCTCCACTTT	CASSPPDRGASYNSPLHF	TRBJ1-6	TRBD1	NA	TRBV7-9
TGTGCCAGCAGCAAAGATGGGGGCGGCAACTATGGCTACACCTTC	CASSKDGGGNYGYTF	TRBJ1-2	NA	NA	TRBV21-1
TGCGCCAGCAGTCCCGGGACTGAGGCCTTCAGACTGTTTTTT	CASSPGTEAFRLFF	TRBJ1-4	NA	NA	TRBV5-1
TGTGCCAGCAGTTGGATTCCGGGACAGGGAAACTATTATAATTCACCCCTCCACTTT	CASSWIPGQGNYYNSPLHF	TRBJ1-6	TRBD1	NA	TRBV6-2/TRBV6-3
TGTGCCAGCAGTTTACCCCAGGGAAATGTAGAGACCCAGTACTTC	CASSLPQGNVETQYF	TRBJ2-5	NA	once	TRBV28
TGTGCCCTACCTGACAGCTCCTACAATGAGCAGTTCTTC	CALPDSSYNEQFF	TRBJ2-1	NA	NA	TRBV7-9
TGTGCCACCAGTGATTTCCAGGGGCCCTACACCGGGGAGCTGTTTTTT	CATSDFQGPYTGELFF	TRBJ2-2	NA	NA	TRBV24-1
TGCGCCAGCAGCTTGGAAAGCCTCAGGGTAGCCAAAAACATTCAGTACTTC	CASSLESLRVAKNIQYF	TRBJ2-4	NA	NA	TRBV5-1
TGTGCCAGCAGTTCTCGGGGGTGGGGTTCACCCCTCCACTTT	CASSSRGWGSPLHF	TRBJ1-6	NA	once	TRBV6-6
TGCGCCAGCAGTCAGCGCGCCCGGGGGGGCACAGATACGCAGTATTTT	CASSQRARGGTDTQYF	TRBJ2-3	TRBD2	once	TRBV23-1
TGTGCCAGCAGTCAACAGCCGCGATCCTACGAGCAGTACTTC	CASSQQPRSYEQYF	TRBJ2-7	NA	NA	TRBV6-2/TRBV6-3
TGTGCCAGCTCCAGTGCCCTCTCTGGAAACACCATATATTTT	CASSSALSGNTIYF	TRBJ1-3	NA	NA	TRBV9
TGTGCCAGCAGCGGGGATACCTACAATGAGCAGTTCTTC	CASSGDTYNEQFF	TRBJ2-1	NA	NA	TRBV6-5
TGTGCCAGCAATCGACTCGGCCTCGAGCAGTACTTC	CASNRLGLEQYF	TRBJ2-7	NA	NA	TRBV3-1/TRBV3-2
TGTGCCAGTAGTATAGGCGGGGCAACTAATGAAAAACTGTTTTTT	CASSIGGATNEKLFF	TRBJ1-4	NA	few	TRBV19
TGTGCCAGCAGCCCGCGAAGGGCGGAGGGACAGGTTAATGAAAAACTGTTTTTT	CASSPRRAEGQVNEKLFF	TRBJ1-4	TRBD1	once	TRBV9
TGTGCCAGCAGTTATCGGATTCAGGAGGATGAAAAACTGTTTTTT	CASSYRIQEDEKLFF	TRBJ1-4	NA	NA	TRBV6-5
TGTGCCAGCAGGGCACGGGAGCCTGAAGCTTTCTTT	CASRAREPEAFF	TRBJ1-1	NA	NA	TRBV12-3/TRBV12-4
TGTGCCAGCAGTTACTCGAACCTAGCGGGGGCCCTACCCCTCTCCTACGAGCAGTACTTC	CASSYSNLAGALPLSYEQYF	TRBJ2-7	TRBD2	NA	TRBV6-2/TRBV6-3
TGTGCCAGCAGTACTGGACTAGCGGGGTACACCGGGGAGCTGTTTTTT	CASSTGLAGYTGELFF	TRBJ2-2	TRBD2	NA	TRBV27
TGTGCCAGCAGCTTGGGACAGGACTATTCACCCCTCCACTTT	CASSLGQDYSPLHF	TRBJ1-6	TRBD1	few	TRBV7-8
TGTGCCAGCAGCGTAGGGCAGGGGGGAGGCGAGCAGTACTTC	CASSVGQGGGEQYF	TRBJ2-7	NA	NA	TRBV9
TGTGCCAGCAGCACCACGGCTAGCGGGATGGAGACCCAGTACTTC	CASSTTASGMETQYF	TRBJ2-5	TRBD2	NA	TRBV3-1/TRBV3-2
TGTGCCAGCAGCCAAGAGGCGGTCTATAATTCACCCCTCCACTTT	CASSQEAVYNSPLHF	TRBJ1-6	NA	NA	TRBV3-1/TRBV3-2
TGTGCCAGCAGGGGACAGGGGACTACTGAAGCTTTCTTT	CASRGQGTTEAFF	TRBJ1-1	TRBD1	NA	TRBV6-6
TGCGCCAGCAGCTTACGGGGTTCGGGCACTGAAGCTTTCTTT	CASSLRGSGTEAFF	TRBJ1-1	NA	NA	TRBV5-1
TGTGCCACCAGTGCCCCGGACAGTTCCCACAATGAGCAGTTCTTC	CATSAPDSSHNEQFF	TRBJ2-1	NA	NA	TRBV24-1
TGTGCCAGCAGTTACACCGACAGGGGGCTCAATTCACCCCTCCACTTT	CASSYTDRGLNSPLHF	TRBJ1-6	TRBD1	few	TRBV11-2
TGTGCCAGTAGTGTCTCAGGGGCAACTAATGAAAAACTGTTTTTT	CASSVSGATNEKLFF	TRBJ1-4	NA	NA	TRBV19
TGTGCCAGCACTCCAGGGGGACTAGCGAGGTACAATGAGCAGTTCTTC	CASTPGGLARYNEQFF	TRBJ2-1	TRBD2	NA	TRBV28
TGCGCCAGCAGCTTGGGTGCCAATGCGATCTCTGGAAACACCATATATTTT	CASSLGANAISGNTIYF	TRBJ1-3	NA	NA	TRBV5-1
TGTGCCAGCAGTCCCACGGGGGGCCGCTATGGCTACACCTTC	CASSPTGGRYGYTF	TRBJ1-2	NA	NA	TRBV28
TGTGCCAGCAGCGAGTGGACAGGACCCACTGAAGCTTTCTTT	CASSEWTGPTEAFF	TRBJ1-1	TRBD1	NA	TRBV9
TGTGCCAGCAGCGTAGGAGCGGGGTTCCGGGAGACCCAGTACTTC	CASSVGAGFRETQYF	TRBJ2-5	TRBD2	NA	TRBV9
TGTGCCAGCAGCTCTCTCGGACAGGGTTCGACTGAAGCTTTCTTT	CASSSLGQGSTEAFF	TRBJ1-1	TRBD1	NA	TRBV7-3
TGCGCCAGCAGCCAAGACCGGGGAGTGTATGGCTACACCTTC	CASSQDRGVYGYTF	TRBJ1-2	NA	once	TRBV4-3
TGTGCCAGCAGGCCTAGCGATAACACCGGGGAGCTGTTTTTT	CASRPSDNTGELFF	TRBJ2-2	NA	many	TRBV2
TGTGCCAGCAGTTGGACAGGGGAAGAGACCCAGTACTTC	CASSWTGEETQYF	TRBJ2-5	TRBD1	NA	TRBV11-2
TGTGCCAGCAGTTCTGGACAGGGGAATCATCAGCCCCAGCATTTT	CASSSGQGNHQPQHF	TRBJ1-5	TRBD1	NA	TRBV6-5
TGCGCCAGCAGCCAGGGGTCCGGGACGGCCACAGATACGCAGTATTTT	CASSQGSGTATDTQYF	TRBJ2-3	NA	NA	TRBV5-1
TGTGCCAGCAGCTTAGACAGGATCCACGAGCAGTACTTC	CASSLDRIHEQYF	TRBJ2-7	NA	NA	TRBV11-2
TGTGCCAGCAGCCAAACCGGGACAGGGATCAATGAAAAACTGTTTTTT	CASSQTGTGINEKLFF	TRBJ1-4	TRBD1	once	TRBV3-1/TRBV3-2
TGTGCCAGCAGCCGGGGACTAGCCTCCCCCTACAATGAGCAGTTCTTC	CASSRGLASPYNEQFF	TRBJ2-1	TRBD2	NA	TRBV7-9
TGTGCCAGCAGTCGACAGGGTACTGCCGGAAACACCATATATTTT	CASSRQGTAGNTIYF	TRBJ1-3	TRBD1	NA	TRBV6-2/TRBV6-3
TGTGCCAGCAGTTCAGGGGGCCTACGATCTAACTATGGCTACACCTTC	CASSSGGLRSNYGYTF	TRBJ1-2	TRBD1	NA	TRBV28
TGTGCCAGTAGTATAGGACGAGGGAAGGTCACTAATGAAAAACTGTTTTTT	CASSIGRGKVTNEKLFF	TRBJ1-4	NA	NA	TRBV19
TGTGCCAGTAGTATAGGGGACACGTACGAGCAGTACTTC	CASSIGDTYEQYF	TRBJ2-7	NA	NA	TRBV19
TGTGCCAGCTCACCCCCTACAGGGAACACTGAAGCTTTCTTT	CASSPPTGNTEAFF	TRBJ1-1	NA	NA	TRBV18
TGTGCCAGCAGCCCCGTCCAGGGGGAGACCCAGTACTTC	CASSPVQGETQYF	TRBJ2-5	NA	NA	TRBV3-1/TRBV3-2
TGTGCCAGCAGCTCTGACCTAACCCGGGTTGCAACCTATGGCTACACCTTC	CASSSDLTRVATYGYTF	TRBJ1-2	NA	NA	TRBV7-8
TGTGCCAGCAGTCCCGGGACAAGCGTCAACTATGGCTACACCTTC	CASSPGTSVNYGYTF	TRBJ1-2	NA	NA	TRBV2
TGTGCCAGCAGCTTGGTGGACAGGGAGCATGGCTACACCTTC	CASSLVDREHGYTF	TRBJ1-2	TRBD1	NA	TRBV5-4
TGCGCCAGCAGCTTGGGCCAGGGAAGCAATCAGCCCCAGCATTTT	CASSLGQGSNQPQHF	TRBJ1-5	NA	few	TRBV5-1
TGCAGCGTTCAGGATGGCAATCAGCCCCAGCATTTT	CSVQDGNQPQHF	TRBJ1-5	NA	NA	TRBV29-1